A single sample gave rise to the 23 T cell receptor beta chains below, sequenced in a study of blood T cell repertoires in COVID-19. This table comes from immunoSEQ multiplex PCR, and its TCRdb copy is limited to in-frame clones, with some not included. Among approximately 120,000 clones listed, about 80% were seen once. Sequencing used peripheral blood. The receptor source for this set is a woman aged 45 to 65 with acute or convalescent COVID-19.

The rearrangement links TRBV19 to TRBJ1-5; TRBD1 might be the D (5 bases). CDR1 and CDR2 (germline): LNHDA, SQIVND (reference sequence). This CDR3 contains 14 residues. The V end lost 6 bases, the J end lost 2 bases, and 11 bases lay between the germline ends. The DNA of the CDR3 is TGTGCCAGTAGCAACCGGGGGGGCAATCAGCCCCAGCATTTT. Residues: CASSNRGGNQPQHF.

The chain joins TRBV5-1 to TRBJ2-7, with 9 bases aligning to TRBD1. The CDR3 contains 14 residues. V was clipped by 3 bases and J by 7 bases; unmatched bases: 8. CDR1 and CDR2 (germline): SGHRS, YFSETQ. In nucleotides, the CDR3 is TGCGCCAGCAGCTCCCGGGACAGGGTACGTGAGCAGTACTTC. Protein: CASSSRDRVREQYF. Looking up the rest from reference TRBV5-1 and TRBJ2-7 gives the full variable domain: KAGVTQTPRYLIKTRGQQVTLSCSPISGHRSVSWYQQTPGQGLQFLFEYFSETQRNKGNFPGRFSGRQFSNSRSEMNVSTLELGDSALYLCASSSRDRVREQYFGPGTRLTVT.

The genes are TRBV12-3 or TRBV12-4 and TRBJ2-3; D gene unclear. The CDR3 sequence is 12 residues long. Trimming stripped 3 bases from V and 3 bases from J, with 4 bases between. The CDR3 reads CASSFATDTQYF. The CDR3 coding sequence is TGTGCCAGCAGTTTTGCGACAGATACGCAGTATTTT.

The rearrangement uses TRBV6-5 and TRBJ1-2; D call uncertain. V was clipped by 0 bases and J by 8 bases, with 10 bases between them. Germline lookup yields CDR1 MNHEY and CDR2 SVGAGI. The CDR3 runs 13 residues. In DNA, the CDR3 is TGTGCCAGCAGTTACTCTACCCATGAGGGCTACACCTTC. Its protein is CASSYSTHEGYTF.

This clone turned up a few times. This chain connects TRBV5-1 to TRBJ1-1, with 9 positions matching TRBD1. The germline CDR1 and CDR2 sequences are SGHRS and YFSETQ. The V gene end was trimmed by 5 bases and the J gene end by 2 bases; junction bases not matched to a gene: 4. CDR3 length: 14 amino acids. The CDR3 region has the DNA TGCGCCAGCAGGGGACAGGGCACAAACACTGAAGCTTTCTTT. Protein: CASRGQGTNTEAFF.

This sequence joins TRBV14 and TRBJ2-5; no clear D gene. The V and J ends lost 1 base and 5 bases respectively, with 14 bases between them. The CDR3 has 15 residues. The germline V gene has CDR1 SGHDN and CDR2 FVKESK. Here the CDR3 DNA reads TGTGCCAGCAGCCAAGCCCTTCCACCCGGGGAGACCCAGTACTTC. Protein product: CASSQALPPGETQYF.

This clone was recorded only once. The chain uses TRBV7-8 and TRBJ2-1; 12 nucleotides match TRBD2. The CDR3 covers 15 residues. Germline V gene sequence: CDR1 SGHVS, CDR2 FQNEAQ. Losses at the gene ends were 4 bases for V and 4 bases for J; bases not matched to a gene: 2. As DNA, the CDR3 is TGTGCCAGCAGCTCCACTAGCGGGGGGTACAATGAGCAGTTCTTC. Translating it yields CASSSTSGGYNEQFF.

The table lists this clone with a few counts. J is TRBJ1-1 and V is TRBV28, with 12 bases matching TRBD1. The CDR3 totals 14 residues. V dropped 5 bases and J dropped 11; count of bases not matched to a gene: 9. CDR1 is MDHEN, CDR2 SYDVKM, per germline. DNA for the CDR3: TGTGCCAGCAGTGACCGGGACAGGGGGCTTATGGCTTTCTTT. Translating it yields CASSDRDRGLMAFF.

This clone was recorded once. V is TRBV30 and J is TRBJ1-4; TRBD1 matches at 7 bases. Looked up from germline, CDR1 is GTSNPN and CDR2 is SVGIG (reference sequence). V gave up 1 base and J gave up 7 bases; unmatched junction bases: 12. CDR3 length: 16 residues. The CDR3 coding sequence is TGTGCCTGGAGTGCACCCTACGAGACAGGGACTGAAAAACTGTTTTTT. Its protein product is CAWSAPYETGTEKLFF.

This rearrangement joins TRBV7-2 to TRBJ1-5; D uncertain. From germline, CDR1 is SGHTA and CDR2 FQGNSA. Trimming removed 4 bases at V and 5 bases at J, with 9 bases between. The CDR3 sequence is 13 residues long. The CDR3 region has the DNA TGTGCCAGCAGCTCGCGAATCGATCAGCCCCAGCATTTT. Amino acids: CASSSRIDQPQHF.

This sequence joins TRBV24-1 and TRBJ1-5; the D is unclear. The CDR3 totals 13 residues. Germline V lookup: CDR1 KGHDR, CDR2 SFDVKD. The ends were cut back, 3 bases at V and 8 bases at J, with 10 bases in the middle. CDR3 DNA sequence: TGTGCCACCAGTGATACGGGGTTCAAGCCCCAGCATTTT. Its translation: CATSDTGFKPQHF.

V and J are TRBV27 and TRBJ2-3; 11 positions agree with TRBD2. Germline loops: CDR1 MNHEY, CDR2 SMNVEV (reference sequence). J lost 2 bases, V lost 5 bases, and 6 bases had no gene match. This CDR3 has 16 amino acids. CDR3 sequence (DNA): TGTGCCAGCAGTGCCCCTAGCGGGGGGTTCACAGATACGCAGTATTTT. Its translation is CASSAPSGGFTDTQYF.

The CDR3 DNA reads TGTGCCACGGGTCTTGAAGCTTTCTTT. Amino acids: CATGLEAFF. The rearrangement links TRBV6-6 to TRBJ1-1; D unclear. Per the germline V gene, CDR1 is MNHNY and CDR2 is SVGAGI (reference sequence). V was cut by 10 bases and J by 7 bases, with 7 bases left in between. The CDR3 runs to 9 residues.

By frequency in the sample, this clone is medium-sized. This chain links TRBV28 with TRBJ2-1; 10 nucleotides line up with TRBD1. CDR3 length: 15 residues. V shed 6 bases and J 9 bases; nucleotides not matched to a gene: 11. CDR1 MDHEN and CDR2 SYDVKM come from the germline V gene. The CDR3 protein is CASSPGTGALSEQFF. CDR3 DNA sequence: TGTGCCAGCAGCCCCGGGACAGGGGCACTTAGTGAGCAGTTCTTC.

This clone has just a few counts. The chain employs TRBV28 and TRBJ1-3; 8 bases fit TRBD1. The V and J ends lost 4 bases and 2 bases, in that order; junction bases with no gene match: 10. CDR3 size: 17 residues. Germline V lookup: CDR1 MDHEN, CDR2 SYDVKM. CDR3 in amino acids: CASSSTTKTGAGNTIYF. CDR3 DNA sequence: TGTGCCAGCAGTTCCACCACCAAGACAGGGGCTGGAAACACCATATATTTT.

This chain joins TRBV18 and TRBJ1-1; D gene unclear. This CDR3 is built from 12 residues. Trimming left V 7 bases short and J 6 bases short, with 12 bases between. Germline V gene data show CDR1 as KGHSH and CDR2 as LQKENI. The CDR3 DNA reads TGTGCCAGCTTAGATGTTAACGCTGAAGCTTTCTTT. This translates into CASLDVNAEAFF.

J is TRBJ1-4 and V is TRBV4-1; maybe TRBD1 (5 bases). Per germline, CDR1 MGHRA and CDR2 YSYEKL. CDR3 length equals 17 residues. Trimming cost V 1 base and J 5 bases, with 17 bases left between them. The chain's CDR3 is CASSQVGRVLRNEKLFF. Here the CDR3 DNA reads TGCGCCAGCAGCCAAGTCGGCAGGGTGTTACGCAATGAAAAACTGTTTTTT.

This clone was seen a single time. The rearrangement links TRBV18 to TRBJ2-2, with D perhaps matching TRBD2 (5 bases). The ends were cut back, 4 bases at V and 3 bases at J, with 15 bases in the middle. Germline V CDR1 and CDR2: KGHSH, LQKENI. The CDR3 totals 16 residues. The CDR3 loop reads CASSQQSPGDTGELFF. In nucleotides, the CDR3 is TGTGCCAGCTCACAACAGTCCCCCGGGGACACCGGGGAGCTGTTTTTT.

The chain has TRBV28 and TRBJ2-6, with 9 bases lining up with TRBD1. The germline V gene has CDR1 MDHEN and CDR2 SYDVKM. The CDR3 covers 17 residues. Losses at the gene ends were 5 bases for V and 4 bases for J; bases not matched to a gene: 9. The CDR3 DNA sequence: TGTGCCAGCAGTCCGGGGACAGGGAGGGCCGGGGCCAACGTCCTGACTTTC. Its translation: CASSPGTGRAGANVLTF. The full variable domain, rest sourced from reference TRBV28 and TRBJ2-6, is DVKVTQSSRYLVKRTGEKVFLECVQDMDHENMFWYRQDPGLGLRLIYFSYDVKMKEKGDIPEGYSVSREKKERFSLILESASTNQTSMYLCASSPGTGRAGANVLTFGAGSRLTVL.

The gene calls are TRBV7-6 and TRBJ1-2; D call uncertain. The CDR3 loop spans 14 amino acids. V was cut by 2 bases and J by 3 bases, with 10 bases left in between. Germline V gene sequence: CDR1 SGHVS, CDR2 FNYEAQ. CDR3 loop: CASSLSGAHYGYTF. The CDR3 DNA sequence: TGTGCCAGCAGCTTATCCGGAGCCCACTATGGCTACACCTTC.

This clone turned up a few times. This sequence joins TRBV6-5 and TRBJ2-1; tentative D call: TRBD1 (5 bases). Germline V gene lookup returns CDR1 MNHEY and CDR2 SVGAGI. Trimming removed 5 bases from V and 2 bases from J, with 7 bases in between. The CDR3 contains 13 residues. The CDR3 region is CASSPTAYNEQFF. The CDR3 nucleotides are TGTGCCAGCAGTCCGACAGCCTACAATGAGCAGTTCTTC.

This clone showed up just once. The V gene is TRBV6-4, the J gene TRBJ1-2; 12 positions match TRBD1. The V gene end was trimmed by 4 bases and the J gene end by 6 bases; junction bases not matched to a gene: 6. Germline V gene lookup returns CDR1 MRHNA and CDR2 SNTAGT. The CDR3 totals 15 residues. The CDR3 coding sequence is TGTGCCAGCAGTGCCGGGACAGGGGGCCGGAATGGCTACACCTTC. Amino acids: CASSAGTGGRNGYTF.

This clone was seen only once. The V call is TRBV2, the J call TRBJ1-6; D is perhaps TRBD1 (6 bases). Trimming took off 7 bases at V and 7 bases at J, with 14 bases between the two ends. The CDR3 has 14 amino acids. Germline lookup yields CDR1 SNHLY and CDR2 FYNNEI. In DNA form, the CDR3 reads TGTGCCAGCACTCAGGGGATCCCAAATTCACCCCTCCACTTT. This sequence encodes CASTQGIPNSPLHF.